These 14 T cell receptor beta chains were sequenced from one sample in a study of CD8 T cells in Susac syndrome. Random hexamers were used to reverse transcribe the RNA input (about 0.45 to 1 ug). MiXCR, run by TCRdb on the immunoSEQ multiplex PCR reads, gives a single entry per CDR3 protein. This sample has fewer than 140,000 distinct CDR3 sequences; approximately 93% occur once, and the top ten carry roughly 0.38%. Material: CD8+ T cells from PBMCs. The receptors here all came from a human donor with Susac syndrome.

V is TRBV9 and J is TRBJ2-5, with 10 bases matching TRBD1. The CDR3 totals 15 residues. Germline V gene sequence: CDR1 SGDLS, CDR2 YYNGEE. The V segment lost 4 bases and the J segment 5 bases; nucleotides outside the gene matches: 8. In nucleotides, the CDR3 is TGTGCCAGCAGCCCCAGACAGGGGGCCCTGGAGACCCAGTACTTC. It encodes CASSPRQGALETQYF.

The rearrangement joins TRBV5-6 to TRBJ2-1, with D possibly TRBD2 on 6 matching bases. This CDR3 contains 16 residues. The V gene's germline CDR1 is SGHDT and CDR2 YYEEEE. The V end lost 0 bases, the J end lost 1 base, and 11 bases lay between the germline ends. CDR3 amino acids: CASSLAWAGSYNEQFF. The CDR3 DNA reads as TGTGCCAGCAGCTTGGCCTGGGCGGGATCCTACAATGAGCAGTTCTTC.

This sequence joins TRBV2 and TRBJ2-4, with TRBD1 as a possible D gene (5 bases). CDR3 length equals 12 residues. Germline V CDR1 and CDR2: SNHLY, FYNNEI. Trimming left V 7 bases short and J 5 bases short, with 9 bases between. The CDR3 protein is CASTGQENIQYF. CDR3 nucleotide sequence: TGTGCCAGCACCGGACAAGAAAACATTCAGTACTTC.

V usage is TRBV29-1 and J usage is TRBJ2-5; D is perhaps TRBD1 or TRBD2 (6 bases each). The CDR3 sequence is 14 residues long. CDR1 is SQVTM and CDR2 is ANQGSEA in the germline V gene. Between the trimmed V and J ends, which lost 4 bases and 6 bases, there was a span of 18 bases. CDR3 sequence: CSVAGGHGPKTQYF. The CDR3 nucleotides read TGCAGCGTTGCCGGGGGCCACGGACCGAAGACCCAGTACTTC.

V gene TRBV20-1 combines with J gene TRBJ1-4; D may be TRBD1 (5 bases). From germline, CDR1 is DFQATT and CDR2 SNEGSKA (reference sequence). The CDR3 covers 14 residues. Trimming took off 6 bases at V and 8 bases at J, with 19 bases between the two ends. The CDR3 region has the DNA TGCAGTGCGTACCCCCGGGGGGATAACGAAAAACTGTTTTTT. Its protein is CSAYPRGDNEKLFF.

V gene TRBV4-3 combines with J gene TRBJ1-5; D unresolved. Trimming stripped 1 base from V and 4 bases from J, with 5 bases between. CDR3 size: 13 residues. Germline V gene data show CDR1 as LGHNA and CDR2 as YSLEER. The CDR3 DNA follows: TGCGCCAGCAGCCAAGGCCTGAATCAGCCCCAGCATTTT. Amino acids: CASSQGLNQPQHF.

The chain carries TRBV12-3 or TRBV12-4 and TRBJ1-1; 9 bases match TRBD1. CDR3 length equals 14 residues. Losses at the gene ends were 6 bases for V and 6 bases for J; bases not matched to a gene: 8. Here the CDR3 reads CASRKTDRGAEAFF. The CDR3 nucleotides are TGTGCCAGCAGAAAAACGGACAGGGGAGCTGAAGCTTTCTTT.

The chain joins TRBV29-1 to TRBJ1-2, with 10 positions matching TRBD1. CDR3 length equals 14 residues. V gave up 7 bases and J gave up 4 bases; unmatched junction bases: 9. Per the germline V gene, CDR1 is SQVTM and CDR2 is ANQGSEA. CDR3 amino acids: CSGSGTGVGYGYTF. Here the CDR3 DNA reads TGCAGCGGCTCCGGGACAGGGGTCGGCTATGGCTACACCTTC.

CDR3 sequence: CASSLGTGIVTGELFF. Here the CDR3 DNA reads TGTGCCAGCAGCTTAGGGACAGGGATCGTCACCGGGGAGCTGTTTTTT. The chain carries TRBV7-2 and TRBJ2-2; 8 bases line up with TRBD1. The CDR3 is made up of 16 amino acids. Germline CDR1 and CDR2: SGHTA and FQGNSA. V lost 1 base to trimming and J lost 4 bases; unmatched junction nucleotides: 5.

This clonotype was picked up one time. The chain employs TRBV12-3 or TRBV12-4 and TRBJ2-2, with 8 bases fitting TRBD2. Unmatched junction bases numbered 1, after V lost 6 bases and J lost 1 base. This CDR3 comprises 14 residues. Here the CDR3 DNA reads TGTGCCAGCAGCGCGGGGGGGAACACCGGGGAGCTGTTTTTT. Amino acids: CASSAGGNTGELFF.

The chain employs TRBV6-1 and TRBJ1-1, with D unresolved. CDR1 is MNHNS and CDR2 is SASEGT in the germline V gene. The CDR3 is 16 amino acids. Trimming removed 5 bases from V and 2 bases from J, with 18 bases in between. The CDR3 coding sequence is TGTGCCAGCAGTCCGGACCCCTTCCCCGTAAACACTGAAGCTTTCTTT. It specifies CASSPDPFPVNTEAFF.

In this sample, this clonotype turned up a few times. The CDR3 here is CATSRDRNSNQPQHF. DNA for the CDR3: TGTGCCACCAGCAGAGACCGCAATAGCAATCAGCCCCAGCATTTT. V usage is TRBV15 and J usage is TRBJ1-5; D gene uncertain. CDR3 size: 15 residues. Trimming stripped 0 bases from V and 0 bases from J, with 6 bases between. CDR1 is LNHNV and CDR2 is YYDKDF in the germline V gene (reference sequence).

V and J are TRBV4-3 and TRBJ1-6, with D perhaps matching TRBD1 (6 bases). Trimming left V 3 bases short and J 7 bases short, with 10 bases between. The germline V gene has CDR1 LGHNA and CDR2 YSLEER. The CDR3 consists of 14 residues. In nucleotides, the CDR3 is TGCGCCAGCAGCCAGGGGGGCCAGAATTCACCCCTCCACTTT. Its protein product is CASSQGGQNSPLHF.

The V and J genes are TRBV27 and TRBJ2-3, with D uncertain. The CDR3 runs 12 residues. V lost 6 bases, J lost 2 bases, and 6 bases lay in between. Looked up from germline, CDR1 is MNHEY and CDR2 is SMNVEV (reference sequence). The CDR3 bases are TGTGCCAGCAGCCTTAACACAGATACGCAGTATTTT. Amino acid sequence: CASSLNTDTQYF.